The 2 T cell receptor beta chains reported below all come from one sample, sequenced in a study of neoadjuvant nivolumab and ipilimumab in lung cancer. This table comes from immunoSEQ multiplex PCR, and its TCRdb copy is limited to in-frame clones, with some not included. The table lists 30,000 or so clones, approximately 92% of them singletons. The sequencing used peripheral blood, collected after neoadjuvant nivolumab, alone or with ipilimumab, at or shortly before surgery. The receptor set was obtained from an adult with non-small cell lung cancer.

This clone was counted a single time. J is TRBJ2-1 and V is TRBV7-7, with 9 bases lining up with TRBD1. From germline, CDR1 is SSHAT and CDR2 FNYEAQ (reference sequence). The ends lost 5 bases at V and 2 bases at J; junction bases unmatched: 4. The CDR3 has 15 residues. CDR3 amino acids: CASSRGQGTYNEQFF. The CDR3 bases are TGTGCCAGCAGCCGGGGACAGGGAACCTACAATGAGCAGTTCTTC. Full variable domain (outside the CDR3, taken from reference TRBV7-7 and TRBJ2-1): GAGVSQSPRYKVTKRGQDVTLRCDPISSHATLYWYQQALGQGPEFLTYFNYEAQPDKSGLPSDRFSAERPEGSISTLTIQRTEQRDSAMYRCASSRGQGTYNEQFFGPGTRLTVL.

V and J are TRBV11-2 and TRBJ2-5, with 9 bases identical to TRBD2. Germline CDR1 and CDR2: SGHAT and FQNNGV. The CDR3 length is 14 residues. The V segment lost 5 bases and the J segment 7 bases; nucleotides outside the gene matches: 8. The CDR3 loop reads CASSGLAGRRTQYF. CDR3 in DNA: TGTGCCAGCAGCGGGCTAGCGGGGAGGCGGACCCAGTACTTC.